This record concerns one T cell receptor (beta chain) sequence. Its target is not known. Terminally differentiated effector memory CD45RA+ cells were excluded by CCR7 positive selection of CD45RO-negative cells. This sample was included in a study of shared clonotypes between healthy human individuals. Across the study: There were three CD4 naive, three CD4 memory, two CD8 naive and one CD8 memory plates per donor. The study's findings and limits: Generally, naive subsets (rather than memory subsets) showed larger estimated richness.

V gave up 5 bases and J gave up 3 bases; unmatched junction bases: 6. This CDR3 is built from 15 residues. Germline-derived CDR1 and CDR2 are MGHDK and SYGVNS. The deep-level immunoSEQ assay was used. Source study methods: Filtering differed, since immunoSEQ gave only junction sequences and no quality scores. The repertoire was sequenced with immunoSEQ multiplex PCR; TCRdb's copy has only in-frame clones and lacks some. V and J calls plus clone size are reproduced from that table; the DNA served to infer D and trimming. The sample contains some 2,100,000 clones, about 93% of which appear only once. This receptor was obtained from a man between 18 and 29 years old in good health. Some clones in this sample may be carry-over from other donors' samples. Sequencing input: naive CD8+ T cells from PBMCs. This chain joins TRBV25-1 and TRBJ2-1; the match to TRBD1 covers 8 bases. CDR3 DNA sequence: TGTGCCAGCAGTAAGAAGACAGGGGTCTACAATGAGCAGTTCTTC. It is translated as CASSKKTGVYNEQFF. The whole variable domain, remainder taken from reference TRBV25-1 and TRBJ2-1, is EADIYQTPRYLVIGTGKKITLECSQTMGHDKMYWYQQDPGMELHLIHYSYGVNSTEKGDLSSESTVSRIRTEHFPLTLESARPSHTSQYLCASSKKTGVYNEQFFGPGTRLTVL.